Listed below are T cell receptor beta chains from one sample, sequenced in a study. In TCRdb, the multiplex PCR reads were re-called with MiXCR into one record per CDR3 protein. This table holds 400 to 650 distinct CDR3 sequences, around 17% found once. Sequenced input: Tregs sorted from blood. Source of these receptors: a female donor with breast cancer. Each CDR3 is given with its conserved first and last residue. The D gene is left open where the match is weak. Expanded clones get a size class; other rows say once, few or many, or leave the size out.

cdr3_length	d_call	clone_size	v_call	j_call	cdr3_nt	cdr3_aa
14	TRBD1	.	TRBV12-3/TRBV12-4	TRBJ1-2	TGTGCCAGCAGTTCGTCCGGGACAGGTCGGGGCTACACCTTC	CASSSSGTGRGYTF
14	.	.	TRBV12-3/TRBV12-4	TRBJ1-2	TGTGCCAGCAGGTCTACAGGACTAAACTATGGCTACACCTTC	CASRSTGLNYGYTF
16	TRBD1	medium-sized	TRBV12-3/TRBV12-4	TRBJ1-2	TGTGCCAGCAGAGCCCCTAGGGACAGTGACCTATATGGCTACACCTTC	CASRAPRDSDLYGYTF
13	TRBD1	large	TRBV12-3/TRBV12-4	TRBJ1-2	TGTGCCAGCAGTCCGGGACAGGGGTATGGCTACACCTTC	CASSPGQGYGYTF
14	.	large	TRBV12-5	TRBJ1-2	TGTGCTAGTGGTTCGGACAAACCTAACTATGGCTACACCTTC	CASGSDKPNYGYTF
12	.	large	TRBV12-3/TRBV12-4	TRBJ1-2	TGTGCCAGCAGTTTACCCCTCTATGGCTACACCTTC	CASSLPLYGYTF
13	.	.	TRBV12-3/TRBV12-4	TRBJ1-2	TGTGCCAGCAGTTTAACAGGGAGTCTGGGCTACACCTTC	CASSLTGSLGYTF
14	TRBD1	.	TRBV12-3/TRBV12-4	TRBJ1-2	TGTGCCAGCAGTCCTAACGGGACAGCTTATGGCTACACCTTC	CASSPNGTAYGYTF
15	.	few	TRBV12-3/TRBV12-4	TRBJ1-2	TGTGCCAGCGCCAGATGGGGCAGAGCTAACTATGGCTACACCTTC	CASARWGRANYGYTF
13	.	large	TRBV12-3/TRBV12-4	TRBJ1-2	TGTGCCAGCAGCTTCGACAGGCATTATGGCTACACCTTC	CASSFDRHYGYTF
10	.	.	TRBV12-3/TRBV12-4	TRBJ1-2	TGTGCCAGCAGCCAGCGGAGCTACACCTTC	CASSQRSYTF
14	.	.	TRBV12-3/TRBV12-4	TRBJ1-2	TGTGCCACCACGGTAGAGAGAGGTCCGTATGGCTACACCTTC	CATTVERGPYGYTF
14	TRBD1	.	TRBV12-3/TRBV12-4	TRBJ1-2	TGTGCCAGCAGACCGGACAGGATAAACTATGGCTACACCTTC	CASRPDRINYGYTF
13	.	.	TRBV12-3/TRBV12-4	TRBJ1-2	TGTGCCAGCAGTTTAGCAGGGAACTATGGCTACACCTTC	CASSLAGNYGYTF
15	.	large	TRBV12-3/TRBV12-4	TRBJ1-2	TGTGCCAGCAGTTTACATGGCAGACCGAACTATGGCTACACCTTC	CASSLHGRPNYGYTF
15	.	.	TRBV12-3/TRBV12-4	TRBJ1-2	TGTGCCAGCAGTTCCTGGACAGCGCCCATCTATGGCTACACCTTC	CASSSWTAPIYGYTF
11	.	medium-sized	TRBV12-3/TRBV12-4	TRBJ1-2	TGTGCCAGCAGCCAGGGGAATGGCTACACCTTC	CASSQGNGYTF
12	.	large	TRBV12-3/TRBV12-4	TRBJ1-2	TGTGCCAGCAGTTTAAATGGAAACGGCTACACCTTC	CASSLNGNGYTF
12	.	medium-sized	TRBV12-3/TRBV12-4	TRBJ1-2	TGTGCCAGCAGTTTAGGATCCTATGGCTACACCTTC	CASSLGSYGYTF
14	TRBD1	many	TRBV12-3/TRBV12-4	TRBJ1-2	TGTGCCAGCAGTCCAGGACAGGTGAACTATGGCTACACCTTC	CASSPGQVNYGYTF
13	TRBD1	medium-sized	TRBV12-3/TRBV12-4	TRBJ1-2	TGTGCCAGCAGTCAGGACAGGCGCCTTGGCTACACCTTC	CASSQDRRLGYTF
13	.	large	TRBV12-3/TRBV12-4	TRBJ1-2	TGTGCCAGCAGATTGACAGACGCGTATGGCTACACCTTC	CASRLTDAYGYTF
15	.	large	TRBV12-5	TRBJ1-2	TGTGCTAGTGGTTTTGAAGACAGGACCAACTATGGCTACACCTTC	CASGFEDRTNYGYTF
13	.	large	TRBV12-3/TRBV12-4	TRBJ1-2	TGTGCCAGCAGTTTAGGAGGCGGACGAGGCTACACCTTC	CASSLGGGRGYTF
11	.	large	TRBV12-3/TRBV12-4	TRBJ1-2	TGTGCCAGCAGTCAAACAGGTGGCTACACCTTC	CASSQTGGYTF
13	.	large	TRBV12-3/TRBV12-4	TRBJ1-2	TGTGCCAGCAGTCTCGGGCCGACTCCTGGCTACACCTTC	CASSLGPTPGYTF
17	.	medium-sized	TRBV12-3/TRBV12-4	TRBJ1-2	TGTGCCAGCACCCTCGGGAGTTCCCCTGGGAAAGGATATGGCTACACCTTC	CASTLGSSPGKGYGYTF
18	.	large	TRBV12-3/TRBV12-4	TRBJ1-2	TGTGCCAGCAGTTTAGCCGATCCTCCAACCTCTATTAACTATGGCTACACCTTC	CASSLADPPTSINYGYTF
15	.	medium-sized	TRBV12-3/TRBV12-4	TRBJ1-2	TGTGCCAGCAGTTTAGGGCAGCTCCCTAACTATGGCTACACCTTC	CASSLGQLPNYGYTF
13	.	medium-sized	TRBV12-5	TRBJ1-2	TGTGCTAGTGGGGAGGGTCGGCCCTATGGCTACACCTTC	CASGEGRPYGYTF
14	.	large	TRBV12-3/TRBV12-4	TRBJ1-2	TGTGCCAGCAGTGGTCCGGGAACTAACTATGGCTACACCTTC	CASSGPGTNYGYTF
14	.	large	TRBV12-3/TRBV12-4	TRBJ1-2	TGTGCCAGCAGAGCGGCGGGAACAGGGAGTGGCTACACCTTC	CASRAAGTGSGYTF
12	.	large	TRBV12-3/TRBV12-4	TRBJ1-2	TGTGCCAGCAGTTTAGGGTATGGTGGCTACACCTTC	CASSLGYGGYTF
13	TRBD1	.	TRBV12-3/TRBV12-4	TRBJ1-2	TGTGCCAGCAGTCCACAGGGGTCCTATGGCTACACCTTC	CASSPQGSYGYTF
13	.	large	TRBV12-3/TRBV12-4	TRBJ1-2	TGTGCCAGCAGTGTGGGCCGCGTCTATGGCTACACCTTC	CASSVGRVYGYTF
13	.	large	TRBV12-3/TRBV12-4	TRBJ1-2	TGTGCCAGCAACTCCAAGACAGCTGATGGCTACACCTTC	CASNSKTADGYTF